This T cell receptor (beta chain) was observed in a study of technical replicates of blood from a few donors. The V end was cut by 7 bases, the J end by 7 bases, with 16 bases between. This CDR3 spans 14 amino acids. Per germline, CDR1 SNHLY and CDR2 FYNNEI. Profiling relied on immunoSEQ multiplex PCR, and the TCRdb table lists in-frame clones only, not all of them. The repertoire consists of 80,000 to 100,000 clones, with just over 90% occurring once and the leading ten covering 0.27%. What was sequenced was T cells isolated from PBMCs. This TCR was recovered from a human donor in good health. The J gene is TRBJ2-2, the V gene TRBV2, with D perhaps matching TRBD1 (5 bases). This CDR3 reads CASTRATPGGELFF. CDR3 DNA: TGTGCCAGCACCAGGGCTACCCCGGGCGGGGAGCTGTTTTTT.